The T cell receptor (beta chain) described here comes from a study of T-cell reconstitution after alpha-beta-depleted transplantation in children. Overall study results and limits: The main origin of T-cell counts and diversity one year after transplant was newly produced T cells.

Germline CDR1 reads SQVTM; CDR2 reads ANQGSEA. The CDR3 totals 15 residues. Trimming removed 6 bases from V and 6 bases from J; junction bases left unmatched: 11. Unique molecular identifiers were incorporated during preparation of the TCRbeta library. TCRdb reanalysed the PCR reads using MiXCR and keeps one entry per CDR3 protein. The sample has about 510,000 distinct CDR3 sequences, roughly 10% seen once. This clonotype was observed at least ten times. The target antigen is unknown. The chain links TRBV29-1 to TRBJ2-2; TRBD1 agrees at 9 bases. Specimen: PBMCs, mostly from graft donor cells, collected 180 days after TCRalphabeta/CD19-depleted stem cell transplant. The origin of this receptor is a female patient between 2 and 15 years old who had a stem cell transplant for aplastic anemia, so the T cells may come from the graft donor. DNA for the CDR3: TGCAGCGTGAGGAAGGGGACAGGGAAAGCCGGGGAGCTGTTTTTT. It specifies CSVRKGTGKAGELFF.